The 22 T cell receptor beta chains presented below share a single source sample, sequenced in a study of blood T cells in healthy people across ages. A J-beta primer mix and a sample-barcoded 5' primer were used in a second PCR of roughly 7 to 12 cycles. One entry per CDR3 protein, called by TCRdb with MiXCR from the 5' RACE reads. The table has 800,000 or so distinct CDR3 sequences, about 46% seen once. Sequenced sample: blood. The receptors shown here come from an elderly man in good health.

The chain is built from TRBV15 and TRBJ2-3; tentative D call: TRBD2 (6 bases). This CDR3 region has 17 residues. Trimming took off 5 bases at V and 3 bases at J, with 21 bases between the two ends. The germline gives CDR1 LNHNV, CDR2 YYDKDF (reference sequence). CDR3 residues: CATSPEPGVLITDTQYF. CDR3 DNA: TGTGCCACCAGCCCTGAACCGGGGGTATTGATTACAGATACGCAGTATTTT.

The V gene is TRBV9, the J gene TRBJ2-7; no firm D call. CDR1 is SGDLS, CDR2 YYNGEE, per germline. The CDR3 has 15 amino acids. V lost 4 bases and J lost 7, with 21 bases in between. The CDR3 DNA sequence: TGTGCCAGCAGCTTCCAGGCGCTCTCCTACAATGAGCAGTACTTC. Protein product: CASSFQALSYNEQYF.

The rearrangement links TRBV4-3 to TRBJ1-4, with D perhaps TRBD1 (6 bases). CDR3 length: 14 residues. Germline V CDR1 and CDR2: LGHNA, YSLEER. Trimming took 3 bases from V and 7 from J, leaving 12 bases between them. The CDR3 protein is CASSQLKGGEKLFF. In nucleotides, the CDR3 is TGCGCCAGCAGCCAGTTAAAAGGGGGTGAAAAACTGTTTTTT.

The chain uses TRBV29-1 and TRBJ2-1; D is undetermined. CDR1 is SQVTM and CDR2 is ANQGSEA in the germline V gene. V lost 5 bases and J 6 bases, leaving 11 bases between the germline ends. The CDR3 sequence is 12 residues long. The CDR3 bases are TGCAGCGTTAAGTCTCCATTCAATGAGCAGTTCTTC. As protein: CSVKSPFNEQFF.

This clonotype has a handful of counts. The chain is built from TRBV10-3 and TRBJ2-1; 10 positions match TRBD2. V lost 7 bases to trimming and J lost 6 bases; unmatched junction nucleotides: 9. In germline, CDR1 is ENHRY, CDR2 SYGVKD. CDR3 length equals 15 residues. The CDR3: CAIMPGLATTNEQFF. CDR3 nucleotides: TGTGCCATCATGCCGGGACTAGCGACAACCAATGAGCAGTTCTTC.

The chain employs TRBV27 and TRBJ2-2; 8 bases align to TRBD2. The germline V gene has CDR1 MNHEY and CDR2 SMNVEV (reference sequence). This CDR3 has 15 residues. With 5 bases clipped from V and 7 bases from J, the junction kept 9 bases outside the gene matches. CDR3 region: CASSRRLATIGELFF. The CDR3 DNA reads as TGTGCCAGCAGTCGACGACTAGCGACCATCGGGGAGCTGTTTTTT.

In its sample, this clonotype was seen a few times. V is TRBV11-2 and J is TRBJ2-3; TRBD2 matches at 9 bases. Trimming cost V 5 bases and J 4 bases; bases outside gene matches: 4. CDR1 and CDR2 from the germline V gene are SGHAT and FQNNGV. CDR3 size: 14 residues. DNA for the CDR3: TGTGCCAGCAGCGCCAGACTAGCGGCAGATACGCAGTATTTT. Its translation is CASSARLAADTQYF.

The V call is TRBV5-1, the J call TRBJ2-5; D tentatively reads TRBD1 or TRBD2 (6 bases each). V dropped 6 bases and J dropped 3 bases, with 18 bases sitting between them. The CDR3 has 15 residues. Germline V gene sequence: CDR1 SGHRS, CDR2 YFSETQ. This CDR3 reads CASKPQEGGEETQYF. The CDR3 bases are TGCGCCAGCAAGCCCCAGGAGGGGGGAGAAGAGACCCAGTACTTC.

A remark on this clonotype: A much larger clone sits a single nucleotide away, making a read error possible. The rearrangement links TRBV4-3 to TRBJ2-5; D is perhaps TRBD1 (6 bases). The CDR3 consists of 15 residues. CDR1 is LGHNA and CDR2 is YSLEER in the germline V gene. The V and J ends lost 1 base and 11 bases respectively, with 20 bases between them. The CDR3 sequence: CASSQASQGFNEQYF. The CDR3 bases are TGCGCCAGCAGCCAAGCGTCACAGGGTTTTAATGAGCAGTACTTC.

There are a few counts of this clonotype. CDR3 region: CASSQDRRGARRLDTEAFF. The CDR3 region has the DNA TGTGCCAGCAGCCAAGATAGGCGGGGGGCACGGCGCTTGGACACTGAAGCTTTCTTT. V gene TRBV3-1 combines with J gene TRBJ1-1, with a tentative D call TRBD1 (6 bases). CDR3 length: 19 residues. The V end lost 0 bases, the J end lost 3 bases, and 23 bases lay between the germline ends. Per germline, CDR1 LGHDT and CDR2 YNNKEL (reference sequence).

This chain links TRBV7-3 with TRBJ2-5, with D possibly matching TRBD2 (6 bases). The J call is doubtful: the DNA matches TRBJ2-7 better. The length of the CDR3 is 14 residues. Per the germline V gene, CDR1 is SGHTA and CDR2 is FQGTGA. CDR3 in amino acids: CASNRGGQGYEQYF. Here the CDR3 DNA reads TGTGCCAGCAACCGCGGAGGGCAGGGCTACGAGCAGTACTTC.

This clonotype was seen only a few times. Here the CDR3 reads CASSDERGTQYF. CDR3 DNA: TGTGCCAGCAGCGACGAAAGGGGCACGCAGTATTTT. V is TRBV3-1 and J is TRBJ2-3; TRBD1 is a possible D gene (5 bases). CDR1 is LGHDT, CDR2 YNNKEL, per germline (reference sequence). V dropped 5 bases and J dropped 9 bases, with 12 bases sitting between them. CDR3 length: 12 residues.

This clonotype was counted a single time. The chain has TRBV29-1 and TRBJ2-5; possibly TRBD2 for D (6 bases). Gene TRBJ2-7 matches the end of the DNA better, so the J call may be wrong. This CDR3 has 13 residues. Germline loops: CDR1 SQVTM, CDR2 ANQGSEA. The CDR3 DNA reads as TGCAGCGTCTCGGGACTTGGCCCTTACGAGCAGTACTTC. Its protein is CSVSGLGPYEQYF.

The J gene is TRBJ2-7, the V gene TRBV7-2; no reliable D call. CDR1 is SGHTA and CDR2 is FQGNSA in the germline V gene. The CDR3 has 15 amino acids. Trimming removed 3 bases from V and 3 bases from J, with 15 bases in between. In nucleotides, the CDR3 is TGTGCCAGCAGCTTGCTAATCGCGGACGGCTACGAGCAGTACTTC. Translation: CASSLLIADGYEQYF. Filled out from reference TRBV7-2 and TRBJ2-7, the complete variable domain reads GAGVSQSPSNKVTEKGKDVELRCDPISGHTALYWYRQSLGQGLEFLIYFQGNSAPDKSGLPSDRFSAERTGGSVSTLTIQRTQQEDSAVYLCASSLLIADGYEQYFGPGTRLTVT.

This clonotype was seen a handful of times. The J gene is TRBJ1-5, the V gene TRBV7-3, with D possibly TRBD1 on 6 matching bases. Germline V CDR1 and CDR2: SGHTA, FQGTGA. V shed 5 bases and J shed 1 base, with 15 bases lying between them. This CDR3 has 16 residues. The CDR3 here is CASSPRQELSNQPQHF. As DNA, the CDR3 is TGTGCCAGCAGCCCTAGACAGGAGTTGAGCAATCAGCCCCAGCATTTT. The full variable domain, completed using reference TRBV7-3 and TRBJ1-5, is GAGVSQTPSNKVTEKGKYVELRCDPISGHTALYWYRQSLGQGPEFLIYFQGTGAADDSGLPNDRFFAVRPEGSVSTLKIQRTERGDSAVYLCASSPRQELSNQPQHFGDGTRLSIL.

This clonotype has just a few counts. The chain joins TRBV7-2 to TRBJ2-5; 9 bases are a match to TRBD2. The CDR3 loop spans 15 amino acids. V gave up 5 bases and J gave up 3 bases; unmatched junction bases: 7. The germline CDR1 and CDR2 sequences are SGHTA and FQGNSA. CDR3 DNA sequence: TGTGCCAGCAGCGCAACCATAGCGGGAGAAGAGACCCAGTACTTC. Translation gives CASSATIAGEETQYF.

This clonotype appeared a few times. CDR3 protein: CSARDLGRGTYNEQFF. CDR3 bases: TGCAGTGCTAGAGATTTGGGCAGGGGGACCTACAATGAGCAGTTCTTC. V gene TRBV20-1 combines with J gene TRBJ2-1; 7 bases map to TRBD1. Germline CDR1 and CDR2: DFQATT and SNEGSKA (reference sequence). Trimming removed 0 bases from V and 2 bases from J; junction bases left unmatched: 7. This CDR3 comprises 16 residues.

The chain is built from TRBV11-1 and TRBJ2-3; D call uncertain. V lost 6 bases to trimming and J lost 0 bases, with 10 bases between them. Germline-derived CDR1 and CDR2 are SGHAT and FQDESV (reference sequence). The CDR3 runs to 14 residues. This chain's CDR3 is CASRKLISTDTQYF. The CDR3 bases are TGTGCCAGCAGGAAACTTATTAGCACAGATACGCAGTATTTT.

This chain joins TRBV5-1 and TRBJ2-3; 9 nucleotides line up with TRBD2. Losses at the gene ends were 2 bases for V and 3 bases for J; bases not matched to a gene: 4. CDR3 length: 15 amino acids. Per the germline V gene, CDR1 is SGHRS and CDR2 is YFSETQ. Here the CDR3 DNA reads TGCGCCAGCAGCTTTACTGCGGGAGGGACAGATACGCAGTATTTT. Residues: CASSFTAGGTDTQYF.

The rearrangement uses TRBV29-1 and TRBJ2-6; D is unresolved. The germline gives CDR1 SQVTM, CDR2 ANQGSEA. The CDR3 is 15 residues long. V was pared by 7 bases and J by 0 bases, with 13 bases between. The DNA for the CDR3 is TGCAGCGCCAGGACCCGAAACTCTGGGGCCAACGTCCTGACTTTC. Translation gives CSARTRNSGANVLTF. Filled out from reference TRBV29-1 and TRBJ2-6, the complete variable domain reads SAVISQKPSRDICQRGTSLTIQCQVDSQVTMMFWYRQQPGQSLTLIATANQGSEATYESGFVIDKFPISRPNLTFSTLTVSNMSPEDSSIYLCSARTRNSGANVLTFGAGSRLTVL.

This clonotype has only a few counts. V usage is TRBV11-2 and J usage is TRBJ2-1, with 10 bases that match TRBD2. The J call may be incorrect, as the DNA end agrees better with TRBJ2-7. The germline V gene encodes CDR1 SGHAT and CDR2 FQNNGV. The CDR3 sequence is 21 residues long. CDR3 amino acids: CASSLEPSGRVGPSSYNEQYF. The CDR3 nucleotides read TGTGCCAGCAGCTTAGAACCTAGCGGGAGAGTCGGCCCTAGCTCCTACAATGAGCAGTACTTC.

The chain couples TRBV5-1 to TRBJ2-5; TRBD2 agrees at 9 bases. Germline V gene data show CDR1 as SGHRS and CDR2 as YFSETQ. The CDR3 covers 15 residues. Germline trimming cut 0 bases from V and 11 bases from J; bases unmatched to any gene: 11. CDR3 DNA sequence: TGCGCCAGCAGCTTGGAGGTAGCGGGGGCCCTAGAGCAGTACTTC. Amino acids: CASSLEVAGALEQYF.